This T cell receptor beta chain emerged from a study of T cell clonotyping in hematopoietic cell transplantation. Study-wide context: Cytoreduction preceded collection of pretransplant recipient samples. Study outcomes and limitations: Broader posttransplant TCR repertoire diversity was predicted by graft donor and pretransplant recipient Inverse Simpson Index values. Pathologically expanded recipient clonotypes increased progressively from day 30 to day 180 as diversity fell.

This clone turned up a few times. The antigen is undetermined. CDR3 size: 15 residues. Germline CDR1 is SGHDN and CDR2 is FVKESK. V trimming: 4 bases; J trimming: 3 bases; junction bases outside the gene matches: 7. The time point: recipient sample about 28 days before transplant, after cytoreduction. Repertoires were generated with immunoSEQ multiplex PCR, while TCRdb's copy carries only in-frame clones and drops some. The sample has 13,000 or so clones, roughly 83% seen once; the top ten hold more than 15%. Material: peripheral blood mononuclear cells, obtained before stem cell transplant. V and J are TRBV14 and TRBJ1-1; 8 nucleotides agree with TRBD1. The sequence derives from a man aged 60-69 years with acute myeloid leukemia. Some clones in this sample may be carry-over from other donors' samples. CDR3 loop: CASSRAGGRHTEAFF. The CDR3 DNA reads as TGTGCCAGCAGCCGGGCAGGGGGCAGGCACACTGAAGCTTTCTTT.